This T cell receptor (beta chain) was identified in a study of regulatory T cells in long-lasting Graves disease. Investigators prepared the TCR beta libraries by applying iRepertoire HTBI primers and Arm-PCR of CDR3 regions. TCRdb re-derived calls from the multiplex PCR reads in MiXCR, one entry per CDR3 protein. In the table there are around 230,000 distinct CDR3 sequences, about a sixth of which are singletons. This clonotype appeared many times. Time point noted: newly diagnosed GD, antithyroid drugs for less than 3 months. PBMCs provided the RNA from which the TCR library was made. The origin of this receptor is a female donor with Graves disease. Sample: peripheral blood mononuclear cells (PBMCs), taken at new diagnosis, from a patient treated with antithyroid drugs.

Here the CDR3 reads CASSSSLGWRYGYTF. The CDR3 DNA reads as TGTGCCAGCAGTTCTTCCTTGGGGTGGCGGTATGGCTACACCTTC. This chain joins TRBV6-5 and TRBJ1-2; D remains unclear. Trimming cost V 4 bases and J 5 bases, with 17 bases left between them. The CDR3 runs 15 residues. Germline V gene data show CDR1 as MNHEY and CDR2 as SVGAGI.